Listed below are T cell receptor beta chains from one sample, sequenced in a study of a mutant IDH1 vaccine in newly diagnosed glioma. TCRdb's table, derived via immunoSEQ multiplex PCR, lists solely in-frame clones and lacks some. The data contain almost 95,000 clones, roughly 90% of them singletons. Their target antigens are unknown. The sample here was PBMCs, taken from a glioma patient whose treatment included an IDH1 peptide vaccine. These TCRs come from a woman aged 45 to 65 with glioma. Both conserved end residues are trimmed from each CDR3.

CDR3 length	V gene	CDR3 protein
16	TRBV6-1	ASSEERTSGVKQETQY
17	TRBV15	ATSRERVRHASGRNEQF
12	TRBV27	ASRTGGAPDTQY
12	TRBV5-1	ASSLDSGGGEQY
14	TRBV11-2	ASSSRTVPITYGYT
11	TRBV6-6	ASSPTGNQPQH
12	TRBV7-3	ASSRTSGKDEQY
14	TRBV2	ASSPGQGAASYEQY
16	TRBV7-9	ASTWTSGRPRYTDTQY
14	TRBV7-6	ASSLPLAGGYNEQF
11	TRBV6-1	ASSDLSVGEQF
13	TRBV7-9	ASSPNRAIGNTIY
11	TRBV30	AWRAKSTDTQY
10	TRBV6-5	ASRTRTAEAF
13	TRBV5-4	ASSSGLAGGYEQY
13	TRBV5-1	ASSPETSWYETQY
15	TRBV18	ASSPNLQTNGLYEQY
14	TRBV30	AWTTYTSGPPGEQY
13	TRBV4-1	ASSQDVTGVQPQH
14	TRBV11-1	ASSSQGAPNTGELF
12	TRBV28	ASNRGTPNSPLH
11	TRBV5-1	ASKDGQNSPLH
15	TRBV21-1	ASTPVGSTSGANVLT
12	TRBV11-2	ASSSTGGTGELF
12	TRBV4-1	ASSQVAGTYILH